These 20 T cell receptor beta chains share one sample of origin, sequenced in a study of Tregs in tolerant kidney transplant recipients. Sequenced by immunoSEQ multiplex PCR; TCRdb stores in-frame clones only, minus some. Among around 70,000 clones listed, over 85% were seen once. The specimen was CD8+ T cells from blood, collected before the transplant. These receptors came from a human donor who received a combined kidney and bone marrow transplant.

The chain uses TRBV29-1 and TRBJ2-7; 10 bases are shared with TRBD2. The CDR3 covers 14 residues. Germline V lookup: CDR1 SQVTM, CDR2 ANQGSEA. Trimming at V came to 7 bases and at J to 4 bases, leaving 10 bases not matched to a gene. The CDR3: CSATSGLARYEQYF. DNA for the CDR3: TGCAGCGCGACCTCGGGACTAGCGAGATACGAGCAGTACTTC.

V gene TRBV4-2 combines with J gene TRBJ2-1, with TRBD2 matching 10 bases. V trimming: 3 bases; J trimming: 7 bases; junction bases outside the gene matches: 15. Germline V gives CDR1 LGHNA, CDR2 YNFKEQ. There are 18 residues in the CDR3. CDR3 DNA sequence: TGTGCCAGCAGCCACCCCCCAGCGGGGGGGGATTGGGAAAATGAGCAGTTCTTC. This encodes CASSHPPAGGDWENEQFF.

The chain employs TRBV4-2 and TRBJ1-2; 7 positions agree with TRBD1. Germline V gene lookup returns CDR1 LGHNA and CDR2 YNFKEQ. The CDR3 is made up of 15 amino acids. The J segment lost 3 bases and the V segment lost 0 bases, leaving 4 bases of the junction unmatched. This CDR3 is CASSQDQGGDYGYTF. Written as DNA, the CDR3 is TGTGCCAGCAGCCAAGATCAGGGGGGTGACTATGGCTACACCTTC.

The chain combines TRBV9 with TRBJ2-3; 9 bases match TRBD2. Germline lookup yields CDR1 SGDLS and CDR2 YYNGEE. CDR3 length equals 15 residues. The junction had 4 bases not matched to a gene; V was cut back by 3 bases and J by 2 bases. This CDR3 is CASSATSGFTDTQYF. CDR3 DNA sequence: TGTGCCAGCAGCGCGACTAGCGGCTTCACAGATACGCAGTATTTT.

This clone appeared once. V is TRBV6-5 and J is TRBJ2-1; 8 positions agree with TRBD2. Losses at the gene ends were 5 bases for V and 2 bases for J; bases not matched to a gene: 5. Germline CDR1 reads MNHEY; CDR2 reads SVGAGI. CDR3 length equals 15 residues. CDR3 sequence: CASSNSGAPYNEQFF. As DNA, the CDR3 is TGTGCCAGCAGTAATAGCGGGGCACCCTACAATGAGCAGTTCTTC.

The genes are TRBV7-6 and TRBJ2-1, with 15 bases lining up with TRBD2. V was clipped by 2 bases and J by 8 bases; unmatched bases: 4. Per the germline V gene, CDR1 is SGHVS and CDR2 is FNYEAQ. This CDR3 is built from 16 residues. CDR3 loop: CASSLTGLAGGHEQFF. The CDR3 DNA is TGTGCCAGCAGCTTAACGGGACTAGCGGGAGGTCATGAGCAGTTCTTC.

V gene TRBV4-3 combines with J gene TRBJ2-1; TRBD2 might be the D (6 bases). CDR1 is LGHNA and CDR2 is YSLEER in the germline V gene. The CDR3 totals 16 residues. The V end lost 5 bases, the J end lost 2 bases, and 16 bases lay between the germline ends. CDR3 bases: TGCGCCAGCAGCGATGCGGGACCCGTGGCCTACAATGAGCAGTTCTTC. The encoded protein is CASSDAGPVAYNEQFF.

In DNA, the CDR3 is TGTGCCAGTAGTATCCAAGTTTCGGACACTGAAGCTTTCTTT. Translating gives CASSIQVSDTEAFF. V gene TRBV19 combines with J gene TRBJ1-1, with D hard to call. With 3 bases removed from V and 3 bases from J, the gap between germline ends came to 11 bases. The CDR3 has 14 residues. From germline, CDR1 is LNHDA and CDR2 SQIVND (reference sequence).

The chain recombines TRBV19 with TRBJ2-6; unclear D gene. Germline V gives CDR1 LNHDA, CDR2 SQIVND (reference sequence). This CDR3 has 11 residues. The CDR3 DNA is TGTGGGGCTTATGGGGCCAACGTCCTGACTTTC. Residues: CGAYGANVLTF. Variable domain in full (rest from reference TRBV19 and TRBJ2-6): DGGITQSPKYLFRKEGQNVTLSCEQNLNHDAMYWYRQDPGQGLRLIYYSQIVNDFQKGDIAEGYSVSREKKESFPLTVTSAQKNPTAFYLCGAYGANVLTFGAGSRLTVL.

The chain couples TRBV6-1 to TRBJ1-1; D is possibly TRBD1 (5 bases). V dropped 1 base and J dropped 6 bases, with 12 bases sitting between them. The CDR3 runs 14 residues. Germline assignment: CDR1 MNHNS and CDR2 SASEGT. The CDR3 DNA is TGTGCCAGCAGTGAAGTAGGCAGGGTATCTGAAGCTTTCTTT. Translation: CASSEVGRVSEAFF.

The genes are TRBV19 and TRBJ2-3; 9 bases match TRBD2. With 5 bases clipped from V and 4 bases from J, the junction kept 4 bases outside the gene matches. The germline V gene has CDR1 LNHDA and CDR2 SQIVND (reference sequence). The CDR3 covers 14 residues. The CDR3 DNA is TGTGCCAGTAGTGGCGGGGGGGCCTCAGATACGCAGTATTTT. This gives the protein CASSGGGASDTQYF.

This chain joins TRBV6-5 and TRBJ1-1; 7 positions agree with TRBD1. V trimming: 5 bases; J trimming: 5 bases; junction bases outside the gene matches: 8. This CDR3 is 14 amino acids long. Looked up from germline, CDR1 is MNHEY and CDR2 is SVGAGI. The CDR3 DNA reads TGTGCCAGCAGTCGACAGGGTGGAGGGACTGAAGCTTTCTTT. Protein sequence: CASSRQGGGTEAFF.

The chain combines TRBV19 with TRBJ2-5, with 10 bases matching TRBD2. J gave up 5 bases and V 4 bases, and 1 base lay outside the gene matches. Germline V gives CDR1 LNHDA, CDR2 SQIVND (reference sequence). The CDR3 extends over 13 amino acids. This chain's CDR3 is CASSTGLAETQYF. CDR3 in DNA: TGTGCCAGTAGTACGGGACTAGCGGAGACCCAGTACTTC.

V gene TRBV4-3 combines with J gene TRBJ2-1; 12 bases map to TRBD2. The length of the CDR3 is 19 residues. Germline V gene sequence: CDR1 LGHNA, CDR2 YSLEER. V lost 0 bases and J lost 2; bases outside the gene matches: 8. This CDR3 reads CASSQERLAGVGPYNEQFF. In DNA, the CDR3 is TGCGCCAGCAGCCAAGAAAGACTAGCGGGAGTGGGGCCCTACAATGAGCAGTTCTTC.

The V call is TRBV7-9, the J call TRBJ2-1, with D uncertain. The CDR3 length is 14 residues. V gave up 0 bases and J gave up 2 bases, with 5 bases separating them. Germline CDR1 SEHNR, CDR2 FQNEAQ (reference sequence). CDR3 protein: CASSLALTYNEQFF. The DNA for the CDR3 is TGTGCCAGCAGCTTAGCCCTAACCTACAATGAGCAGTTCTTC.

There are a few counts of this clone. The chain recombines TRBV19 with TRBJ1-2; D remains ambiguous. Germline V gene lookup returns CDR1 LNHDA and CDR2 SQIVND (reference sequence). The CDR3 extends over 13 amino acids. V was clipped by 8 bases and J by 5 bases, with 15 bases between them. CDR3 nucleotides: TGTGCCAGTGTTCTCGGGGAAGGTTATGGCTACACCTTC. It yields the protein CASVLGEGYGYTF.

The genes are TRBV9 and TRBJ2-5, with D hard to call. CDR3 length equals 14 residues. V lost 3 bases to trimming and J lost 0 bases, with 9 bases between them. Germline V gene lookup returns CDR1 SGDLS and CDR2 YYNGEE. As DNA, the CDR3 is TGTGCCAGCAGCGCCCCGAGCGACCAAGAGACCCAGTACTTC. It codes for CASSAPSDQETQYF.

This chain's CDR3 is CASSIAETGPYEQYF. CDR3 DNA sequence: TGTGCCAGTAGTATAGCTGAGACAGGGCCCTACGAGCAGTACTTC. V usage is TRBV19 and J usage is TRBJ2-7; 7 nucleotides align to TRBD1. Germline CDR1 reads LNHDA; CDR2 reads SQIVND (reference sequence). V shed 1 base and J 2 bases; nucleotides not matched to a gene: 5. The CDR3 consists of 15 residues.

The chain couples TRBV19 to TRBJ1-5; no clear D gene. The germline V and J ends were trimmed by 5 bases and 0 bases, with 8 bases remaining between them. CDR1 is LNHDA, CDR2 SQIVND, per germline (reference sequence). The length of the CDR3 is 14 residues. The DNA of the CDR3 is TGTGCCAGTAGTTATAGAAATAGCAATCAGCCCCAGCATTTT. It specifies CASSYRNSNQPQHF.

The CDR3 DNA reads TGTGCCAGTAGTATAGGGACAGTTAACAATCAGCCCCAGCATTTT. Amino acids: CASSIGTVNNQPQHF. This chain joins TRBV19 and TRBJ1-5, with D possibly matching TRBD1 (6 bases). V lost 1 base to trimming and J lost 3 bases, with 10 bases between them. Germline V lookup: CDR1 LNHDA, CDR2 SQIVND (reference sequence). The CDR3 has 15 amino acids.